These 6 T cell receptor beta chains came from one sample sequenced in a study of CD8+ T cells in alopecia areata. The treatment here: oral pan-JAK inhibitor, 5-10 mg twice daily. Reverse transcription of extracted RNA yielded cDNA, which provided the sequencing template. Method: immunoSEQ multiplex PCR; TCRdb's copy keeps in-frame clones and lacks some. Of some 170,000 clones in the sample, about 54% were seen once. The material sequenced was CD4+ T cells sorted from blood, taken between weeks 55 and 65, from a patient treated with tofacitinib. The receptors come from a human donor with alopecia areata.

This clone was seen a handful of times. The rearrangement links TRBV29-1 to TRBJ1-5, with 9 positions matching TRBD1. V was clipped by 6 bases and J by 3 bases; unmatched bases: 9. CDR1 SQVTM and CDR2 ANQGSEA come from the germline V gene. The CDR3 has 15 amino acids. CDR3 DNA: TGCAGCGTGGCGTCGGGACAGGGACCCAATCAGCCCCAGCATTTT. Protein sequence: CSVASGQGPNQPQHF.

In DNA, the CDR3 is TGCGCCAGCAGCTCGGGACAGCCGAGCTCCTTGGGCTACACCTTC. Translating gives CASSSGQPSSLGYTF. The chain is built from TRBV5-1 and TRBJ1-2; TRBD1 matches at 7 bases. The CDR3 is made up of 15 amino acids. Germline V gene lookup returns CDR1 SGHRS and CDR2 YFSETQ. V lost 3 bases and J lost 8; bases outside the gene matches: 13.

The V call is TRBV20-1, the J call TRBJ2-5; D is uncertain. V was cut by 6 bases and J by 2 bases, with 4 bases left in between. The germline CDR1 and CDR2 sequences are DFQATT and SNEGSKA (reference sequence). This CDR3 comprises 10 residues. This CDR3 reads CSAEQETQYF. For the CDR3, the DNA is TGCAGTGCGGAACAAGAGACCCAGTACTTC.

CDR3 in amino acids: CASSHDGGFNSPLHF. Written as DNA, the CDR3 is TGTGCCAGCAGCCACGACGGGGGGTTTAATTCACCCCTCCACTTT. This chain joins TRBV7-9 and TRBJ1-6; possible D gene TRBD1, 5 bases. V was cut by 5 bases and J by 6 bases, with 14 bases left in between. The V gene's germline CDR1 is SEHNR and CDR2 FQNEAQ (reference sequence). The CDR3 covers 15 residues.

The chain combines TRBV7-8 with TRBJ2-1; D tentatively fits TRBD1 or TRBD2 (5 bases each). The CDR3 has 15 amino acids. Trimming shortened V by 1 base and J by 6 bases, and 13 bases separated the two germline ends. CDR1 SGHVS and CDR2 FQNEAQ come from the germline V gene. CDR3 bases: TGTGCCAGCAGCTTAGTCCGGGGACGGGGCAATGAGCAGTTCTTC. It encodes CASSLVRGRGNEQFF.

V and J are TRBV6-1 and TRBJ2-1; D is possibly TRBD1 (6 bases). Trimming cost V 3 bases and J 4 bases, with 10 bases left between them. The germline V gene has CDR1 MNHNS and CDR2 SASEGT. This CDR3 has 14 amino acids. The CDR3 DNA sequence: TGTGCCAGCAGTGATGTAGGGGGTTACAATGAGCAGTTCTTC. Its translation is CASSDVGGYNEQFF.